This paragraph covers one T cell receptor (beta chain) sequence. V shed 0 bases and J shed 4 bases, with 15 bases lying between them. CDR1 and CDR2 from the germline V gene are SGHVS and FQNEAQ. The CDR3 loop spans 17 amino acids. Repertoires were generated with immunoSEQ multiplex PCR, while TCRdb's copy carries only in-frame clones and drops some. The sample carries around 260,000 clones, about 89% recorded once. This sample is drawn from a study of blood T cell repertoires in COVID-19. The chain combines TRBV7-8 with TRBJ2-2; a possible D gene is TRBD2 (6 bases). The sequencing input was peripheral blood. The TCR sequence derives from a woman in her thirties with COVID-19, enrolled during active disease. CDR3 loop: CASSLAKIEGGTGELFF. The DNA of the CDR3 is TGTGCCAGCAGCTTAGCCAAGATTGAGGGAGGCACCGGGGAGCTGTTTTTT.